This passage covers 32 T cell receptor beta chains from one sample sequenced in a study of T cells in tuberculosis. Generated by immunoSEQ multiplex PCR, the TCRdb table keeps only in-frame clones and is missing some. Counted here are more than 40,000 clones, around 94% occurring once; the ten biggest clones make up less than 2%. Sequenced: PBMCs. All receptors derive from a donor aged 10-30 years with latent tuberculosis or without tuberculosis infection. Some clones in this sample may be carry-over from other donors' samples.

There are a few counts of this clone. The gene calls are TRBV4-2 and TRBJ1-2; 7 bases map to TRBD1. Trimming took 0 bases from V and 4 from J; bases not matched to a gene: 8. Germline CDR1 is LGHNA and CDR2 is YNFKEQ. The CDR3 spans 16 residues. In nucleotides, the CDR3 is TGTGCCAGCAGCCAAGATGGGGACAGCTTGAGCTATGGCTACACCTTC. It codes for CASSQDGDSLSYGYTF.

The chain joins TRBV28 to TRBJ2-1; a weak D match, TRBD2 (5 bases). Germline V gene sequence: CDR1 MDHEN, CDR2 SYDVKM. V was trimmed by 3 bases and J by 0 bases, leaving 9 bases between them. The CDR3 is 15 amino acids. The CDR3 reads CASSFRAVSYNEQFF. In nucleotides, the CDR3 is TGTGCCAGCAGTTTTCGAGCGGTCTCCTACAATGAGCAGTTCTTC.

The CDR3 nucleotides are TGTGCCAGCAGCCGGGAAGGCAAGAGCACAGATACGCAGTATTTT. Translation gives CASSREGKSTDTQYF. The rearrangement uses TRBV5-5 and TRBJ2-3; the D gene is possibly TRBD2 (5 bases). Germline CDR1 is SGHKS and CDR2 is YYEKEE (reference sequence). The CDR3 spans 15 residues. V was shortened by 4 bases and J by 0 bases, with 12 bases between the two germline ends.

This clone has only one observation. The J gene is TRBJ2-1, the V gene TRBV9, with TRBD2 identical over 7 bases. Germline V gene data show CDR1 as SGDLS and CDR2 as YYNGEE. The CDR3 is made up of 18 amino acids. Trimming at V came to 0 bases and at J to 1 base, leaving 10 bases not matched to a gene. CDR3 in DNA: TGTGCCAGCAGCGTAGAGGGATCTGGGGGAGGGTCCTACAATGAGCAGTTCTTC. Translation gives CASSVEGSGGGSYNEQFF.

The chain recombines TRBV5-1 with TRBJ2-5, with D possibly being TRBD1 (6 bases). CDR3 length equals 15 residues. In germline, CDR1 is SGHRS, CDR2 YFSETQ. V was pared by 4 bases and J by 2 bases, with 15 bases between. The CDR3 reads CASSVTRTDQETQYF. CDR3 in DNA: TGCGCCAGCAGCGTTACTAGGACAGATCAAGAGACCCAGTACTTC.

Only one count was recorded for this clone. V and J are TRBV28 and TRBJ2-4; D remains unclear. Trimming took off 6 bases at V and 1 base at J, with 10 bases between the two ends. The germline V gene encodes CDR1 MDHEN and CDR2 SYDVKM. The CDR3 has 14 residues. The DNA of the CDR3 is TGTGCCAGCAGATCCGAGATGGCCAAAAACATTCAGTACTTC. Translation gives CASRSEMAKNIQYF.

This clone was counted a single time. The V and J genes are TRBV4-1 and TRBJ2-7; TRBD1 might be the D (6 bases). The CDR3 is made up of 15 amino acids. From germline, CDR1 is MGHRA and CDR2 YSYEKL. The V and J ends lost 0 bases and 5 bases respectively, with 14 bases between them. The CDR3: CASSQETGTRDEQYF. The DNA for the CDR3 is TGCGCCAGCAGCCAAGAGACAGGCACTCGGGACGAGCAGTACTTC.

The V and J genes are TRBV28 and TRBJ2-7, with a weak D call TRBD2 (6 bases). Between the trimmed V and J ends, which lost 8 bases and 2 bases, there was a span of 10 bases. This CDR3 is 12 amino acids long. The germline V gene has CDR1 MDHEN and CDR2 SYDVKM. The DNA for the CDR3 is TGTGCCAGCTGGGGACTTCCCTACGAGCAGTACTTC. This gives the protein CASWGLPYEQYF.

The V gene is TRBV23-1, the J gene TRBJ2-7; 9 bases align to TRBD1. TRBV23-1 is treated as an ORF (open reading frame) with a function not yet certain. The CDR3 length is 16 residues. J gave up 5 bases and V 0 bases, and 8 bases lay outside the gene matches. This CDR3 is CASSQSETGGVDEQYF. CDR3 sequence (DNA): TGCGCCAGCAGTCAATCGGAGACAGGGGGGGTTGACGAGCAGTACTTC.

J is TRBJ2-3 and V is TRBV9; the D is unclear. V lost 5 bases and J lost 1, with 17 bases in between. Germline CDR1 reads SGDLS; CDR2 reads YYNGEE. The CDR3 has 16 residues. CDR3 residues: CASSRRLSGGTDTQYF. The CDR3, as DNA: TGTGCCAGCAGTCGTAGGCTATCCGGAGGCACAGATACGCAGTATTTT.

In its sample, this clone was seen once. The chain recombines TRBV12-5 with TRBJ1-3, with 12 bases aligning to TRBD1. This CDR3 spans 18 amino acids. J lost 4 bases, V lost 0 bases, and 7 bases had no gene match. The germline V gene has CDR1 LGHNT and CDR2 FRNRAP. The CDR3 here is CASGLVRGQGASGNTIYF. DNA of the CDR3: TGTGCTAGTGGTTTGGTACGGGGACAGGGGGCGAGCGGAAACACCATATATTTT.

V usage is TRBV7-9 and J usage is TRBJ2-1; 9 nucleotides agree with TRBD1. CDR3 length equals 15 residues. Germline loops: CDR1 SEHNR, CDR2 FQNEAQ (reference sequence). J gave up 3 bases and V 5 bases, and 5 bases lay outside the gene matches. CDR3 sequence (DNA): TGTGCCAGCAGCCGGGGACAGGGCGGCTACAATGAGCAGTTCTTC. It codes for CASSRGQGGYNEQFF. The complete variable domain, with remaining parts taken from reference TRBV7-9 and TRBJ2-1, reads DTGVSQNPRHKITKRGQNVTFRCDPISEHNRLYWYRQTLGQGPEFLTYFQNEAQLEKSRLLSDRFSAERPKGSFSTLEIQRTEQGDSAMYLCASSRGQGGYNEQFFGPGTRLTVL.

The CDR3 here is CASRTGTEGGYTF. CDR3 DNA sequence: TGTGCCAGCAGGACGGGGACTGAGGGTGGCTACACCTTC. The rearrangement joins TRBV6-1 to TRBJ1-2, with D maybe TRBD1 (5 bases). The V gene lost 6 bases and the J gene lost 7 bases, with 15 bases spanning the gap. The CDR3 is 13 amino acids. Per the germline V gene, CDR1 is MNHNS and CDR2 is SASEGT.

The chain carries TRBV7-6 and TRBJ2-1; TRBD2 aligns across 13 bases. The junction had 10 bases not matched to a gene; V was cut back by 5 bases and J by 12 bases. CDR3 size: 15 residues. CDR1 is SGHVS and CDR2 is FNYEAQ in the germline V gene. CDR3 nucleotide sequence: TGTGCCAGCAGCCCACGGACTAGCGGGAGAGAACCGCAGTTCTTC. This encodes CASSPRTSGREPQFF.

On this clone: A junction end diverges from the germline sequence, so it may reflect a read error. The rearrangement links TRBV6-1 to TRBJ1-1; D is perhaps TRBD1 (5 bases). The CDR3 length is 14 residues. Germline CDR1 and CDR2: MNHNS and SASEGT. This chain's CDR3 is CAGSEGRRGTEAFF. The CDR3, as DNA: TGTGCCGGCAGTGAAGGACGGAGGGGCACTGAAGCTTTCTTT.

This rearrangement joins TRBV7-2 to TRBJ1-2, with D possibly being TRBD1 (6 bases). CDR3 length: 14 residues. V lost 5 bases and J 4 bases, leaving 14 bases between the germline ends. Germline assignment: CDR1 SGHTA and CDR2 FQGNSA. The DNA of the CDR3 is TGTGCCAGCAGCCCCAGAACAGGGCCCTATGGCTACACCTTC. As protein: CASSPRTGPYGYTF.

This CDR3 reads CASSLTSYEQYF. CDR3 nucleotide sequence: TGTGCCAGCAGCTTGACTTCCTACGAGCAGTACTTC. The chain is built from TRBV7-9 and TRBJ2-7; D uncertain. Trimming pared 3 bases from V and 1 base from J, leaving 4 bases between. Per germline, CDR1 SEHNR and CDR2 FQNEAQ (reference sequence). The CDR3 is 12 residues long.

The chain combines TRBV7-8 with TRBJ1-2; D perhaps matches TRBD1 (5 bases). The CDR3 extends over 14 amino acids. CDR1 and CDR2 from the germline V gene are SGHVS and FQNEAQ. Trimming removed 5 bases from V and 2 bases from J, with 12 bases in between. For the CDR3, the DNA is TGTGCCAGCAGCGAGACAGACATAAACTATGGCTACACCTTC. Protein: CASSETDINYGYTF.

The rearrangement joins TRBV19 to TRBJ1-2; possible D gene TRBD1, 6 bases. V was clipped by 1 base and J by 2 bases, with 11 bases between them. Germline CDR1 is LNHDA and CDR2 is SQIVND (reference sequence). This CDR3 has 15 residues. For the CDR3, the DNA is TGTGCCAGTAGTATAGGACAGGATGGGAACTATGGCTACACCTTC. Protein: CASSIGQDGNYGYTF.

The chain links TRBV6-1 to TRBJ1-1, with D possibly being TRBD1 (6 bases). Trimming removed 7 bases at V and 0 bases at J, with 9 bases between. CDR1 and CDR2 (germline): MNHNS, SASEGT. The length of the CDR3 is 13 residues. CDR3: CASKGQLNTEAFF. For the CDR3, the DNA is TGTGCCAGCAAGGGACAACTGAACACTGAAGCTTTCTTT.

The chain links TRBV14 to TRBJ2-7; 9 positions agree with TRBD2. The V gene's germline CDR1 is SGHDN and CDR2 FVKESK. The CDR3 is made up of 17 amino acids. J gave up 5 bases and V 3 bases, and 14 bases lay outside the gene matches. The CDR3 sequence: CASSHSPGLAGSHEQYF. CDR3 nucleotide sequence: TGTGCCAGCAGCCACTCGCCCGGGCTAGCGGGATCGCACGAGCAGTACTTC.

The V gene is TRBV28, the J gene TRBJ1-5; D uncertain. The germline gives CDR1 MDHEN, CDR2 SYDVKM. This CDR3 is 12 amino acids long. The V end was cut by 3 bases, the J end by 5 bases, with 5 bases between. DNA of the CDR3: TGTGCCAGCAGTTTGATAGATCAGCCCCAGCATTTT. As protein: CASSLIDQPQHF.

V usage is TRBV7-9 and J usage is TRBJ2-7, with 7 bases fitting TRBD2. The germline V gene has CDR1 SEHNR and CDR2 FQNEAQ (reference sequence). The CDR3 totals 15 residues. The V segment lost 5 bases and the J segment 1 base; nucleotides outside the gene matches: 8. The CDR3 protein is CASSLPGTTSYEQYF. CDR3 in DNA: TGTGCCAGCAGCCTTCCTGGGACTACTTCCTACGAGCAGTACTTC.

J is TRBJ2-3 and V is TRBV18; no firm D call. This CDR3 has 15 amino acids. Germline V lookup: CDR1 KGHSH, CDR2 LQKENI. The V gene lost 1 base and the J gene lost 2 bases, with 10 bases spanning the gap. The CDR3 protein is CASSPLASLTDTQYF. In nucleotides, the CDR3 is TGTGCCAGCTCACCACTGGCCTCTCTCACAGATACGCAGTATTTT.

The chain carries TRBV27 and TRBJ2-7; TRBD2 might be the D (6 bases). The germline V and J ends were trimmed by 3 bases and 0 bases, with 15 bases remaining between them. The length of the CDR3 is 16 residues. The germline V gene encodes CDR1 MNHEY and CDR2 SMNVEV (reference sequence). The CDR3 protein is CASSFSGGESSYEQYF. The CDR3 nucleotides read TGTGCCAGCAGTTTCTCTGGCGGGGAGAGCTCCTACGAGCAGTACTTC.

V is TRBV28 and J is TRBJ2-2, with 8 bases lining up with TRBD2. The CDR3 runs 14 residues. In germline, CDR1 is MDHEN, CDR2 SYDVKM. Germline trimming cut 6 bases from V and 4 bases from J; bases unmatched to any gene: 4. The DNA for the CDR3 is TGTGCCAGCAGGCGGGAGGCCCTCACCGGGGAGCTGTTTTTT. This codes for CASRREALTGELFF.

This rearrangement joins TRBV7-2 to TRBJ2-2, with D unresolved. The CDR3 covers 12 residues. Germline lookup yields CDR1 SGHTA and CDR2 FQGNSA. V shed 5 bases and J shed 2 bases, with 3 bases lying between them. DNA of the CDR3: TGTGCCAGCAGCCTCAACACCGGGGAGCTGTTTTTT. The encoded protein is CASSLNTGELFF.

The rearrangement links TRBV11-2 to TRBJ1-1; a weak D match, TRBD1 (5 bases). With 1 base removed from V and 5 bases from J, the gap between germline ends came to 11 bases. Germline CDR1 reads SGHAT; CDR2 reads FQNNGV. The length of the CDR3 is 14 residues. CDR3 loop: CASSLGTKTTEAFF. CDR3 sequence (DNA): TGTGCCAGCAGCTTAGGGACAAAGACAACTGAAGCTTTCTTT. Full variable domain (missing parts from reference TRBV11-2 and TRBJ1-1): EAGVAQSPRYKIIEKRQSVAFWCNPISGHATLYWYQQILGQGPKLLIQFQNNGVVDDSQLPKDRFSAERLKGVDSTLKIQPAKLEDSAVYLCASSLGTKTTEAFFGQGTRLTVV.

The chain has TRBV7-2 and TRBJ2-7; TRBD1 is a possible D gene (7 bases). Germline CDR1 reads SGHTA; CDR2 reads FQGNSA. Trimming took off 4 bases at V and 1 base at J, with 14 bases between the two ends. The CDR3 totals 15 residues. The CDR3 DNA reads as TGTGCCAGCAGCTCAAACAGGGGACTGTCCTACGAGCAGTACTTC. Its translation: CASSSNRGLSYEQYF. The variable domain in full, completed from reference TRBV7-2 and TRBJ2-7, reads GAGVSQSPSNKVTEKGKDVELRCDPISGHTALYWYRQSLGQGLEFLIYFQGNSAPDKSGLPSDRFSAERTGGSVSTLTIQRTQQEDSAVYLCASSSNRGLSYEQYFGPGTRLTVT.

This clone was seen more than once but under ten times. This chain uses TRBV28 with TRBJ1-2, with TRBD1 identical over 8 bases. With 1 base clipped from V and 7 bases from J, the junction kept 5 bases outside the gene matches. Germline CDR1 MDHEN, CDR2 SYDVKM. The CDR3 extends over 14 amino acids. In DNA form, the CDR3 reads TGTGCCAGCAGTTTATACGACAGGGGACGTGGCTACACCTTC. It translates to CASSLYDRGRGYTF.

This clone was observed a handful of times. The genes are TRBV5-1 and TRBJ2-7, with 11 nucleotides matching TRBD2. Unmatched junction bases numbered 5, after V lost 0 bases and J lost 6 bases. Germline V gene sequence: CDR1 SGHRS, CDR2 YFSETQ. This CDR3 comprises 15 residues. This CDR3 reads CASSLAVAGGREQYF. In DNA, the CDR3 is TGCGCCAGCAGCTTGGCCGTAGCGGGAGGGCGCGAGCAGTACTTC.

The chain links TRBV4-1 to TRBJ2-6, with a weak D call TRBD2 (5 bases). Trimming stripped 3 bases from V and 0 bases from J, with 9 bases between. Germline V lookup: CDR1 MGHRA, CDR2 YSYEKL. This CDR3 region has 16 residues. The CDR3 here is CASSHLLGSGANVLTF. CDR3 DNA: TGCGCCAGCAGCCACCTACTAGGCTCTGGGGCCAACGTCCTGACTTTC.